Listed here are 24 T cell receptor beta chains from one sample, sequenced in a study of CD8 T cells in ankylosing spondylitis. Findings and caveats of the study: Seemingly characteristic of ankylosing spondylitis blood was a TCR beta motif consisting of under ten highly homologous variants.

From the 5' RACE reads, TCRdb called clonotypes with MiXCR, one entry per CDR3 protein. The table lists 400,000 to 450,000 distinct CDR3 sequences, about a sixth of them singletons, with about 0.94% in the top ten. These receptors have no known antigen. Sequenced sample: blood, either unsorted or a sorted T cell fraction (not recorded which). The receptors stem from a male donor with ankylosing spondylitis.

Only a few counts were recorded for this clonotype. This rearrangement joins TRBV12-5 to TRBJ2-2; possibly TRBD2 for D (6 bases). This CDR3 is built from 15 residues. The V gene's germline CDR1 is LGHNT and CDR2 FRNRAP. V lost 7 bases and J lost 1, with 13 bases in between. The CDR3 spells CASALGTLNTGELFF. CDR3 nucleotide sequence: TGTGCTAGTGCCCTGGGGACTCTGAACACCGGGGAGCTGTTTTTT.

This chain links TRBV5-1 with TRBJ2-3; the match to TRBD2 covers 10 bases. This CDR3 spans 19 amino acids. The V gene's germline CDR1 is SGHRS and CDR2 YFSETQ. With 3 bases clipped from V and 1 base from J, the junction kept 14 bases outside the gene matches. CDR3 region: CASSYSPIGLAAGTDTQYF. DNA for the CDR3: TGCGCCAGCAGCTATTCACCCATAGGACTAGCGGCGGGCACAGATACGCAGTATTTT.

This clonotype was detected a few times. V usage is TRBV4-3 and J usage is TRBJ2-2, with 9 bases that match TRBD2. Germline loops: CDR1 LGHNA, CDR2 YSLEER. The length of the CDR3 is 15 residues. The V and J ends lost 3 bases and 5 bases, in that order; junction bases with no gene match: 4. CDR3 nucleotides: TGCGCCAGCAGCCATAGCGGGAGTCGTACCGGGGAGCTGTTTTTT. Amino acid sequence: CASSHSGSRTGELFF.

This clonotype was observed a few times. CDR3 amino acids: CSARSGRGGKNIQYF. In DNA, the CDR3 is TGCAGTGCCAGGTCCGGGAGAGGAGGCAAAAACATTCAGTACTTC. The chain is built from TRBV20-1 and TRBJ2-4; tentatively, D is TRBD2 (6 bases). The CDR3 sequence is 15 residues long. Between the trimmed V and J ends, which lost 6 bases and 3 bases, there was a span of 18 bases. The V gene's germline CDR1 is DFQATT and CDR2 SNEGSKA (reference sequence).

This clonotype came up a few times. This chain connects TRBV20-1 to TRBJ2-1; D might be TRBD2 (6 bases). Germline CDR1 DFQATT, CDR2 SNEGSKA (reference sequence). Trimming pared 7 bases from V and 1 base from J, leaving 8 bases between. The CDR3 has 12 residues. DNA of the CDR3: TGCAGTGGGAGGGCGTCCTACAATGAGCAGTTCTTC. It is translated as CSGRASYNEQFF.

This clonotype has a single count. The rearrangement joins TRBV13 to TRBJ2-1, with 8 bases matching TRBD2. This CDR3 has 17 residues. J lost 6 bases, V lost 5 bases, and 15 bases had no gene match. In germline, CDR1 is PRHDT, CDR2 FYEKMQ (reference sequence). The CDR3: CASSLPLSGTSVNEQFF. In nucleotides, the CDR3 is TGTGCCAGCAGCCTCCCCCTCTCCGGGACTAGTGTCAATGAGCAGTTCTTC.

This clonotype has only a few counts. V and J are TRBV2 and TRBJ1-1; maybe TRBD1 (6 bases). This CDR3 comprises 14 residues. The V end lost 9 bases, the J end lost 1 base, and 15 bases lay between the germline ends. CDR1 is SNHLY, CDR2 FYNNEI, per germline. The CDR3 loop reads CASSVQGANTEAFF. The CDR3 DNA follows: TGTGCCAGTTCGGTACAGGGAGCGAACACTGAAGCTTTCTTT.

This rearrangement joins TRBV7-2 to TRBJ2-3, with D unresolved. The CDR3 length is 13 residues. Per germline, CDR1 SGHTA and CDR2 FQGNSA. V shed 3 bases and J shed 8 bases, with 12 bases lying between them. This CDR3 is CASSFGSESTQYF. The DNA for the CDR3 is TGTGCCAGCAGCTTTGGGTCGGAGTCTACGCAGTATTTT. Variable domain in full (rest from reference TRBV7-2 and TRBJ2-3): GAGVSQSPSNKVTEKGKDVELRCDPISGHTALYWYRQSLGQGLEFLIYFQGNSAPDKSGLPSDRFSAERTGGSVSTLTIQRTQQEDSAVYLCASSFGSESTQYFGPGTRLTVL.

The chain recombines TRBV5-1 with TRBJ2-1; D is ambiguous. Trimming removed 4 bases from V and 6 bases from J, with 17 bases in between. This CDR3 is built from 15 residues. Germline values: CDR1 SGHRS, CDR2 YFSETQ. The chain's CDR3 is CASSPIPQGGNEQFF. In nucleotides, the CDR3 is TGCGCCAGCAGCCCCATCCCCCAAGGCGGCAATGAGCAGTTCTTC.

The genes are TRBV5-1 and TRBJ2-2; 10 nucleotides align to TRBD2. This CDR3 has 18 amino acids. The ends lost 0 bases at V and 2 bases at J; junction bases unmatched: 7. From germline, CDR1 is SGHRS and CDR2 YFSETQ. The CDR3 sequence: CASSLAAGGIGNTGELFF. CDR3 coding DNA: TGCGCCAGCAGCTTGGCAGCGGGAGGGATAGGCAACACCGGGGAGCTGTTTTTT.

In this sample, this clonotype turned up a few times. The rearrangement links TRBV24-1 to TRBJ1-4, with 8 bases matching TRBD1. The CDR3 is 19 amino acids. J gave up 0 bases and V 3 bases, and 11 bases lay outside the gene matches. Germline V gene data show CDR1 as KGHDR and CDR2 as SFDVKD. The CDR3 DNA is TGTGCCACCAGTGATATTGCTTGGGACAGGCTAGCAACTAATGAAAAACTGTTTTTT. As protein: CATSDIAWDRLATNEKLFF.

This sequence joins TRBV6-5 and TRBJ2-7; 11 nucleotides match TRBD2. In germline, CDR1 is MNHEY, CDR2 SVGAGI. The CDR3 totals 15 residues. V gave up 2 bases and J gave up 4 bases; unmatched junction bases: 4. CDR3 nucleotides: TGTGCCAGCAGTTACACTAGCGGGGGCACGTACGAGCAGTACTTC. It codes for CASSYTSGGTYEQYF.

The chain couples TRBV6-4 to TRBJ2-7; weak D call: TRBD2 (5 bases). The CDR3 runs to 11 residues. CDR1 is MRHNA and CDR2 is SNTAGT in the germline V gene. Trimming pared 11 bases from V and 2 bases from J, leaving 10 bases between. CDR3 sequence reads: CAPGGTYEQYF. CDR3 nucleotide sequence: TGTGCCCCCGGAGGCACCTACGAGCAGTACTTC.

The V call is TRBV11-1, the J call TRBJ2-4; 11 bases align to TRBD2. The CDR3 spans 18 residues. V shed 3 bases and J 1 base; nucleotides not matched to a gene: 8. Germline loops: CDR1 SGHAT, CDR2 FQDESV (reference sequence). Here the CDR3 reads CASSFGTSGSVAKNIQYF. CDR3 sequence (DNA): TGTGCCAGCAGCTTTGGAACTAGCGGGAGCGTGGCCAAAAACATTCAGTACTTC.

This clonotype was detected a few times. This chain connects TRBV3-1 to TRBJ1-4; a possible D gene is TRBD1 (5 bases). Looked up from germline, CDR1 is LGHDT and CDR2 is YNNKEL (reference sequence). V gave up 0 bases and J gave up 10 bases, with 6 bases separating them. The CDR3 sequence is 12 residues long. The CDR3 DNA reads as TGTGCCAGCAGCCAAGAGGGGCGAAAACTGTTTTTT. This codes for CASSQEGRKLFF.

The chain carries TRBV3-1 and TRBJ2-7, with TRBD2 matching over 7 bases. There are 15 residues in the CDR3. The germline gives CDR1 LGHDT, CDR2 YNNKEL (reference sequence). With V trimmed by 4 bases and J by 5 bases, 11 bases remained unmatched. The CDR3 loop is CASSPAGDPGDEQYF. The CDR3 DNA sequence: TGTGCCAGCAGCCCCGCGGGAGACCCCGGCGACGAGCAGTACTTC.

There are many counts of this clonotype. CDR3 residues: CASSLGHRNPSTDTQYF. DNA of the CDR3: TGCGCCAGCAGCTTGGGACACCGAAACCCTAGCACAGATACGCAGTATTTT. V and J are TRBV5-1 and TRBJ2-3; D gene ambiguous. V dropped 0 bases and J dropped 0 bases, with 14 bases sitting between them. The CDR3 runs 17 residues. Germline V CDR1 and CDR2: SGHRS, YFSETQ.

This chain connects TRBV4-2 to TRBJ2-7, with 7 nucleotides matching TRBD1. After removal of 4 bases from V and 7 bases from J, the junction contained 10 bases not matched to a gene. The CDR3 loop spans 14 amino acids. The germline CDR1 and CDR2 sequences are LGHNA and YNFKEQ. In nucleotides, the CDR3 is TGTGCCAGCAGCCCACCTACAGGGGCCAGGGAGCAGTACTTC. Amino acid sequence: CASSPPTGAREQYF.

The genes are TRBV19 and TRBJ1-2; D is possibly TRBD1 (6 bases). The CDR3 length is 15 residues. V was trimmed by 3 bases and J by 0 bases, leaving 11 bases between them. Per the germline V gene, CDR1 is LNHDA and CDR2 is SQIVND (reference sequence). The CDR3 spells CASSIQTGANYGYTF. The CDR3 DNA reads TGTGCCAGTAGTATTCAGACAGGAGCTAACTATGGCTACACCTTC.

At least ten counts were recorded for this clonotype. The chain links TRBV20-1 to TRBJ1-1, with a weak D call TRBD1 (5 bases). Germline assignment: CDR1 DFQATT and CDR2 SNEGSKA (reference sequence). CDR3 length: 13 amino acids. V lost 6 bases and J lost 1, with 12 bases in between. The DNA of the CDR3 is TGCAGTGCCCCACGGGGGAAGAACACTGAAGCTTTCTTT. Amino acid sequence: CSAPRGKNTEAFF.

The chain couples TRBV29-1 to TRBJ2-7; 7 bases align to TRBD1. Germline CDR1 is SQVTM and CDR2 is ANQGSEA. The CDR3 length is 13 residues. V was pared by 1 base and J by 3 bases, with 3 bases of the junction left unmatched. This chain's CDR3 is CSVEVRQGYEQYF. DNA of the CDR3: TGCAGCGTTGAAGTGAGACAGGGCTACGAGCAGTACTTC.

This sequence joins TRBV6-1 and TRBJ2-7; unclear D gene. This CDR3 is built from 13 residues. Germline values: CDR1 MNHNS, CDR2 SASEGT. V was shortened by 8 bases and J by 0 bases, with 11 bases between the two germline ends. CDR3 DNA sequence: TGTGCCAGCTTTTCGGATAGCTCCTACGAGCAGTACTTC. This gives the protein CASFSDSSYEQYF.

In its sample, this clonotype was seen once. The chain has TRBV7-2 and TRBJ1-1; D unclear. V lost 5 bases and J 4 bases, leaving 14 bases between the germline ends. The CDR3 consists of 14 residues. Per the germline V gene, CDR1 is SGHTA and CDR2 is FQGNSA. The CDR3 region is CASSPGQWGTEAFF. CDR3 DNA: TGTGCCAGCAGCCCGGGCCAGTGGGGCACTGAAGCTTTCTTT.

The gene calls are TRBV14 and TRBJ2-1, with 13 bases aligning to TRBD2. This CDR3 is built from 24 residues. In germline, CDR1 is SGHDN, CDR2 FVKESK. Unmatched junction bases numbered 30, after V lost 4 bases and J lost 6 bases. Here the CDR3 reads CASSPHRGGLGLAGSQGLSNEQFF. CDR3 in DNA: TGTGCCAGCAGCCCACATAGGGGAGGGTTGGGACTAGCGGGGTCGCAAGGGTTATCCAATGAGCAGTTCTTC. Drawing the rest from reference TRBV14 and TRBJ2-1, the complete variable domain is EAGVTQFPSHSVIEKGQTVTLRCDPISGHDNLYWYRRVMGKEIKFLLHFVKESKQDESGMPNNRFLAERTGGTYSTLKVQPAELEDSGVYFCASSPHRGGLGLAGSQGLSNEQFFGPGTRLTVL.